This section outlines one T cell receptor beta chain sequence together with its context. Antigen unknown. This entry belongs to a study of T cell repertoires in cytomegalovirus infection. The CDR3 has 11 residues. Trimming cost V 9 bases and J 3 bases, with 8 bases left between them. In germline, CDR1 is MNHEY, CDR2 SVGAGI. One entry per CDR3 protein results from TCRdb running MiXCR on the reads. Seen here are roughly 150,000 distinct CDR3 sequences, roughly 21% observed once, and the top ten hold 20% to 30%. Sequenced material: CD8+ T cells from cultured PBMCs, taken from culture after CMV antigen stimulation. The chain links TRBV6-5 to TRBJ1-2; D might be TRBD1 (6 bases). The origin of this receptor is a human donor in good health (CMV status not recorded). Some clones in this sample may be carry-over from other donors' samples. CDR3 in DNA: TGTGCCAGTGAGGGGGACTATGGCTACACCTTC. Its translation: CASEGDYGYTF.